The present TCR beta chain was sequenced within a study of tumor-infiltrating lymphocytes in primary liver carcinoma (TCRdb year 2017). Regarding the complete study: A handful of patients with histopathologically diagnosed primary liver carcinoma underwent surgical resection in China between 2015 and March 2016. Technical replicate repertoires showed high reproducibility, with mean shared-clone rates roughly 0.87 and correlation coefficients above 0.95. Each sample produced roughly 3.5 to 8 million productive TCRbeta reads, and read depth showed no significant difference between tissue types. A total of approximately 35 specimens from 5 patients underwent TCRbeta repertoire sequencing, comprising around 25 tumor regions, 5 adjacent noncancerous liver tissues and 5 peripheral blood samples. For each liver tumor, the study sampled five regions along with adjacent normal tissue and blood, and applied TCRbeta repertoire sequencing, expression microarrays and whole-exome sequencing. The tumors of the five patients were staged as T1-T3 N0M0, with maximum diameters ranging from roughly 4 to 10 cm. Of the five patients, three men and two women aged 30 to 69 years, four had hepatocellular carcinoma and one had combined HCC and intrahepatic cholangiocarcinoma. Beyond this particular receptor, the publication reports: With just a few patients in the study, the authors point out that the findings should be validated in a larger study. A significantly larger repertoire fraction was made up by the top 250 clones in tumors than in blood (p = 0.039). Bulk unsorted samples precluded comparing CD4+ and CD8+ T cell repertoires. Consistent with antigen-driven expansion, pairs of tumor regions showed higher repertoire overlap (mean approximately 35%) than either tumor-adjacent pairs (approximately 17%) or tumor-blood pairs (roughly 15%). Only the TCR beta chain was sequenced, which likely underestimates true repertoire diversity because unpaired alpha chains were not captured.

A remark on this clonotype: This clone's antigen is unknown. Its ends do not fully match the called genes, so a read error is possible.

Starting from around 520 ng total RNA, TCRbeta-specific cDNA was produced by reverse transcription with a constant-region primer and ProtoScript II reverse transcriptase. The TCRbeta libraries were prepared through three rounds of nested multiplex PCR following a slightly modified ARM-PCR procedure. Each of the first two PCR rounds ran for about 10 cycles and used multiplex TRBV1-TRBV30 forward primers together with a Cbeta reverse primer. Sample barcodes and Illumina adapters were added in a final 25-cycle PCR using Deep VentR polymerase. Before sequencing, amplicons between 200 and 500 bp were purified from gel using a QIAquick gel extraction kit. An Illumina HiSeq 2500 was used to sequence the TCRbeta amplicons with 250-bp paired-end reads. Regarding the original processing steps: To recover full CDR3 sequences, reads were quality-trimmed using Trimmomatic v0.33 and paired reads were then merged using FLASH v1.2.11. V, D and J germline segments were assigned to the rearranged TCRbeta sequences using MiGEC v1.2.1b. VDJtools v1.0.0 computed clonotype statistics and Shannon-Wiener diversity indices. To cut down on sampling bias, every analysis after diversity analysis relied on just the 250 most abundant clonotypes from each sample. Clones were called with MiXCR by TCRdb after fastp trimmed the public reads at Q25, and only in-frame beta chains were retained. Rows matching on CDR3 protein sequence are summarized as one entry with the most common DNA and genes. The V and J calls were not made by the authors but by TCRdb's processing. This sample comprises about 320,000 distinct CDR3 sequences, about three fifths of them detected only once. 15% to 20% of the sample is in the top ten clones.

The germline V gene gives CDR1 as SGHAT and CDR2 as FQNNGV. There are 16 amino acids in the CDR3, from cysteine to phenylalanine inclusive. Only the CDR3 portion is preserved as DNA: 48 bases, with reading frame beginning at the first base. Blood RNA was extracted from unsorted whole blood using TRIzol reagent, and germline DNA was obtained with the DNeasy Blood & Tissue kit. Patients had chronic HBV infection and were treatment-naive at sampling. Before surgery, four milliliters of peripheral blood were collected into K2EDTA tubes. This receptor was identified in a woman aged 25-40 years with primary liver carcinoma and hepatitis B virus infection. The specimen was peripheral blood. Recombination connected TRBV11-2 to TRBJ2-5, with 12 bases matching TRBD2. The CDR3 reads as follows: CASSQTSGSGMMTQYF. The bases are TGTGCCAGCAGTCAGACTAGCGGGAGTGGTATGATGACCCAGTATTTC.